Described below is a single T cell receptor beta chain sequence and its context. Its antigen remains unidentified. Sequencing was performed with immunoSEQ multiplex PCR; in TCRdb, only in-frame clones are kept and a portion is missing. The top ten hold more than 14% of the sample, which has roughly 98,000 clones, over 75% seen once. Those patients who had chemo-refractory metastatic non-small-cell lung cancer were given focal radiation along with CTLA-4 blockade through ipilimumab. These data are taken from a study of radiotherapy plus CTLA-4 blockade in lung cancer. Study-level background: With 30% to 40% of patients having disease control, objective responses were seen in about 18%.

Study findings and constraints: Clones derived from tumor TCRs expanded in blood after radiotherapy plus ipilimumab. Together with interferon-beta, which increased in serum after radiation, early dynamic changes in blood T cell clones were reportedly the best predictors of response.

The receptor was derived from a human donor with non-small cell lung cancer that progressed on radiotherapy plus ipilimumab. The sequencing here drew on peripheral blood, taken from a patient treated with radiotherapy plus ipilimumab.

Written as DNA, the CDR3 is TGTGCCAGCAGCCAGTGGAGGACAGGGGATGAAAAACTGTTTTTT. This codes for CASSQWRTGDEKLFF. J is TRBJ1-4 and V is TRBV11-3, with 9 bases identical to TRBD1. V lost 5 bases, J lost 6 bases, and 7 bases stayed unmatched. The CDR3 has 15 amino acids. Germline CDR1 reads SGHNT; CDR2 reads YENEEA. Supplemented by reference TRBV11-3 and TRBJ1-4, the full variable domain reads EAGVVQSPRYKIIEKKQPVAFWCNPISGHNTLYWYLQNLGQGPELLIRYENEEAVDDSQLPKDRFSAERLKGVDSTLKIQPAELGDSAVYLCASSQWRTGDEKLFFGSGTQLSVL.